This T cell receptor beta chain was sequenced during a study of cytomegalovirus exposure and HLA in healthy donors. V gave up 4 bases and J gave up 0 bases; unmatched junction bases: 9. Germline V gene data show CDR1 as SGHDT and CDR2 as YYEEEE. This CDR3 is built from 17 residues. It was the approximately 130-subject validation cohort, separate from the roughly 700-subject first cohort, to which the donors belonged. Method: immunoSEQ multiplex PCR; TCRdb's copy keeps in-frame clones and lacks some. The sample records approximately 260,000 clones, 80% to 90% being singletons. The sequencing input was PBMCs. This chain joins TRBV5-6 and TRBJ2-7, with 11 bases lining up with TRBD2. The sequence was collected from a woman between 18 and 30 years old in good health and CMV-seronegative. The DNA for the CDR3 is TGTGCCAGCAGCGATTGGGGACTAGCGGTTACCTCCTACGAGCAGTACTTC. The encoded protein is CASSDWGLAVTSYEQYF.